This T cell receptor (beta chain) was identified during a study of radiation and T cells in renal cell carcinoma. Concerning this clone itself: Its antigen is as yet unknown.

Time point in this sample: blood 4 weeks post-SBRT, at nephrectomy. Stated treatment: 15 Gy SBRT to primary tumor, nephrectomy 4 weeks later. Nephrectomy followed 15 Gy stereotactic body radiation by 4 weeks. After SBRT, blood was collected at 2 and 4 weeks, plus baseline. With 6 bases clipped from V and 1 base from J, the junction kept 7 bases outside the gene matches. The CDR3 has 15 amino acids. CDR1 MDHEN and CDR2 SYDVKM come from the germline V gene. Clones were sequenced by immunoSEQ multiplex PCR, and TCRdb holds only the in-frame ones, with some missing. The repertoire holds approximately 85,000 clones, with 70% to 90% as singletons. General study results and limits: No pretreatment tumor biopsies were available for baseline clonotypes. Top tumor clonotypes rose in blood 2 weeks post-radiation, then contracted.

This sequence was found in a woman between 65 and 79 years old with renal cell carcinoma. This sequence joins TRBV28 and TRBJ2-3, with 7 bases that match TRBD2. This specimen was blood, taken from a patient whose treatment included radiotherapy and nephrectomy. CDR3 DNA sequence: TGTGCCAGCAGATCGCCGGGACTACGCACAGATACGCAGTATTTT. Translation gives CASRSPGLRTDTQYF.